These T cell receptor beta chains were read from a single sample in a study of blood T cell repertoires in COVID-19. Profiling relied on immunoSEQ multiplex PCR, and the TCRdb table lists in-frame clones only, not all of them. This sample has 150,000 or so clones, with roughly 87% found just once. Source material: PBMCs or T cells enriched from blood (not recorded which). These receptor sequences come from a woman aged 40 to 55 who had been exposed to COVID-19. Each CDR3 is given with its conserved first and last residue. D genes are given only for firm matches. Only part of the rows carry a size: once, few, many, or a class if the clone is expanded.

j_call,clone_size,d_call,v_call,cdr3_nt,cdr3_aa
TRBJ2-5,.,TRBD2,TRBV27,TGTGCCAGCAGCTCGGAGATAGCGGGAGGGCGGGGGACCCAGTACTTC,CASSSEIAGGRGTQYF
TRBJ2-1,once,TRBD1,TRBV5-1,TGCGCCAGCAGCCAGCGAGGGACAGGGGCCTACAATGAGCAGTTCTTC,CASSQRGTGAYNEQFF
TRBJ1-2,.,.,TRBV6-2/TRBV6-3,TGTGCCAGCAGTTATTCGTCTCCGTCTGGCTACACCTTC,CASSYSSPSGYTF
TRBJ2-7,.,TRBD2,TRBV5-6,TGTGCCAGCAGCTTCGGAAGGACCGGGGGGAACGAGCAGTACTTC,CASSFGRTGGNEQYF
TRBJ1-5,.,.,TRBV7-2,TGTGCCAGCAGCTCCCCAGGGTCAATTCAGCCCCAGCATTTT,CASSSPGSIQPQHF
TRBJ1-1,.,.,TRBV11-2,TGTGCCAGCGTTATGAGAATGAACACTGAAGCTTTCTTT,CASVMRMNTEAFF
TRBJ1-2,.,TRBD1,TRBV27,TGTGCCAGCAGGTCCCCTTCTCGCCCGGGACAGGGGATGTGGGGCTACACCTTC,CASRSPSRPGQGMWGYTF
TRBJ1-2,few,TRBD1,TRBV6-5,TGTGCCAGCAGTCCACGACAGGGTTCTGTTGGCTACACCTTC,CASSPRQGSVGYTF
TRBJ1-1,.,.,TRBV6-5,TGTGCCAGCAGTTACGATCCGCCAGGGGTGAACACTGAAGCTTTCTTT,CASSYDPPGVNTEAFF
TRBJ1-1,.,.,TRBV19,TGTGCCAGTAGGTTTGGGGGCGAAGGGAACACTGAAGCTTTCTTT,CASRFGGEGNTEAFF
TRBJ2-1,.,TRBD1,TRBV4-1,TGCGCCAGCAGCCAGATAGGGGGCGCAGTAGGCGAGCAGTTCTTC,CASSQIGGAVGEQFF
TRBJ1-5,.,TRBD1,TRBV7-2,TGTGCCAGCAGCCCACAGGGGGGGTATCAGCCCCAGCATTTT,CASSPQGGYQPQHF
TRBJ2-7,once,.,TRBV3-1/TRBV3-2,TGTGCCAGCAGCCAAGAGGGGCGGTTGGACAGCCACGAGCAGTACTTC,CASSQEGRLDSHEQYF
TRBJ2-1,.,TRBD1,TRBV7-2,TGTGCCAGCAGCCCCACAGCGGGACAGGGGAATGAGCAGTTCTTC,CASSPTAGQGNEQFF